Listed here are 9 T cell receptor beta chains from one sample, sequenced in a study of T cell responses to AZD1222 COVID-19 vaccine. The method was immunoSEQ multiplex PCR; TCRdb's version includes in-frame clones alone and lacks a portion of them. The sample lists tens of thousands of clones; approximately 90% were seen once. Specimen: peripheral blood, collected on day 0 of AZD1222 vaccination. These receptors all come from an adult in good health.

V usage is TRBV5-1 and J usage is TRBJ1-2; 9 nucleotides agree with TRBD1. The CDR3 runs to 15 residues. V lost 0 bases to trimming and J lost 2 bases; unmatched junction nucleotides: 2. In germline, CDR1 is SGHRS, CDR2 YFSETQ. The DNA of the CDR3 is TGCGCCAGCAGCTTGGATGACAGGGGGAACTATGGCTACACCTTC. Translation gives CASSLDDRGNYGYTF.

The rearrangement uses TRBV5-1 and TRBJ2-7; no reliable D call. With 0 bases removed from V and 0 bases from J, the gap between germline ends came to 7 bases. Germline lookup yields CDR1 SGHRS and CDR2 YFSETQ. This CDR3 has 14 residues. CDR3 residues: CASSLGRSSYEQYF. The CDR3 DNA sequence: TGCGCCAGCAGCTTGGGCAGGAGCTCCTACGAGCAGTACTTC.

This clone was detected once. This chain links TRBV18 with TRBJ1-4; 9 bases align to TRBD1. The CDR3 runs to 15 residues. Germline V gene data show CDR1 as KGHSH and CDR2 as LQKENI. V shed 6 bases, J shed 2 bases, and the junction held 4 bases outside the gene matches. The CDR3 coding sequence is TGTGCCAGCTCCCTTGGGACAGGGACTAATGAAAAACTGTTTTTT. This sequence encodes CASSLGTGTNEKLFF.

This chain connects TRBV29-1 to TRBJ1-4, with a tentative D call TRBD1 (5 bases). The V end lost 4 bases, the J end lost 5 bases, and 8 bases lay between the germline ends. Germline V gene sequence: CDR1 SQVTM, CDR2 ANQGSEA. The CDR3 runs 12 residues. The DNA of the CDR3 is TGCAGCGTTGTCCAGGGCAATGAAAAACTGTTTTTT. It translates to CSVVQGNEKLFF.

The rearrangement joins TRBV10-1 to TRBJ1-2; D is unresolved. The CDR3 is 13 amino acids. Trimming pared 5 bases from V and 2 bases from J, leaving 9 bases between. Germline loops: CDR1 WNHNN, CDR2 SYGVQD (reference sequence). The CDR3 sequence: CASSRGPNYGYTF. The CDR3 DNA sequence: TGCGCCAGCAGTAGAGGGCCGAACTATGGCTACACCTTC.

The chain is built from TRBV12-3 or TRBV12-4 and TRBJ1-2; maybe TRBD1 (5 bases). This CDR3 has 13 residues. Trimming left V 8 bases short and J 6 bases short, with 16 bases between. DNA of the CDR3: TGTGCCAGCGCTACCTGGGGGATGGATGGCTACACCTTC. Residues: CASATWGMDGYTF.

V gene TRBV14 combines with J gene TRBJ2-5; maybe TRBD1 (5 bases). CDR3 size: 14 residues. Trimming left V 0 bases short and J 13 bases short, with 18 bases between. In germline, CDR1 is SGHDN, CDR2 FVKESK. The CDR3 here is CASSQEQVKTVRYF. In DNA, the CDR3 is TGTGCCAGCAGCCAAGAGCAGGTGAAGACAGTGCGGTACTTC.

This clone was seen a handful of times. The chain uses TRBV7-2 and TRBJ1-4; D remains unclear. The germline V gene encodes CDR1 SGHTA and CDR2 FQGNSA. The V and J ends lost 2 bases and 10 bases respectively, with 5 bases between them. This CDR3 region has 11 residues. As DNA, the CDR3 is TGTGCCAGCAGCTTACAAACAAAACTGTTTTTT. The encoded protein is CASSLQTKLFF.

This chain links TRBV7-2 with TRBJ2-7, with a weak D call TRBD1 (5 bases). The V gene's germline CDR1 is SGHTA and CDR2 FQGNSA. The germline V and J ends were trimmed by 3 bases and 6 bases, with 12 bases remaining between them. The CDR3 runs 13 residues. In DNA, the CDR3 is TGTGCCAGCAGCTTCCAGGGTCTTGGCGAGCAGTACTTC. This gives the protein CASSFQGLGEQYF.